Each of the 29 T cell receptor beta chains below was sequenced from the same sample in a study of blood T cell repertoires in COVID-19. Produced via immunoSEQ multiplex PCR; TCRdb's table is partial and in-frame only. This repertoire shows about 350,000 clones, about 88% found once; its top ten account for approximately 0.93%. Source material: PBMCs or T cells enriched from blood (not recorded which). All receptors derive from a woman aged 25 to 39 who had been exposed to COVID-19.

The CDR3 region is CASSLDPRTGLGYTF. The CDR3 region has the DNA TGTGCCAGCAGCTTAGACCCTCGGACAGGGCTCGGCTACACCTTC. The chain has TRBV13 and TRBJ1-2; 8 bases align to TRBD1. V shed 1 base and J 8 bases; nucleotides not matched to a gene: 9. This CDR3 comprises 15 residues. The germline V gene has CDR1 PRHDT and CDR2 FYEKMQ (reference sequence). Full variable domain (rest looked up from reference TRBV13 and TRBJ1-2): AAGVIQSPRHLIKEKRETATLKCYPIPRHDTVYWYQQGPGQDPQFLISFYEKMQSDKGSIPDRFSAQQFSDYHSELNMSSLELGDSALYFCASSLDPRTGLGYTFGSGTRLTVV.

This chain joins TRBV11-2 and TRBJ2-5, with 11 bases identical to TRBD1. V shed 3 bases and J 4 bases; nucleotides not matched to a gene: 1. CDR3 length equals 14 residues. CDR1 and CDR2 (germline): SGHAT, FQNNGV. The CDR3: CASSFGTGGETQYF. Written as DNA, the CDR3 is TGTGCCAGCAGCTTTGGGACAGGGGGAGAGACCCAGTACTTC.

The V gene is TRBV6-6, the J gene TRBJ1-1; D unresolved. The CDR3 runs 12 residues. Deletions cut 3 bases from V and 8 bases from J, with 10 bases between. Germline loops: CDR1 MNHNY, CDR2 SVGAGI (reference sequence). CDR3 sequence (DNA): TGTGCCAGCAGTTATTTACGTACAGAAGCTTTCTTT. Translated, it gives CASSYLRTEAFF.

This chain joins TRBV19 and TRBJ1-1; tentative D call: TRBD1 (6 bases). CDR1 is LNHDA and CDR2 is SQIVND in the germline V gene (reference sequence). The CDR3 totals 17 residues. Trimming took off 0 bases at V and 4 bases at J, with 18 bases between the two ends. CDR3 bases: TGTGCCAGTAGTATAGAGGGACATGGCCCTCATCCCACTGAAGCTTTCTTT. Its protein is CASSIEGHGPHPTEAFF.

V gene TRBV28 combines with J gene TRBJ1-5; D unresolved. Germline V gene data show CDR1 as MDHEN and CDR2 as SYDVKM. There are 15 residues in the CDR3. Trimming pared 2 bases from V and 0 bases from J, leaving 8 bases between. CDR3 in amino acids: CASSLVRASNQPQHF. The CDR3 coding sequence is TGTGCCAGCAGTTTAGTGAGGGCTAGCAATCAGCCCCAGCATTTT.

V gene TRBV4-1 combines with J gene TRBJ2-7; D is perhaps TRBD1 (6 bases). Germline CDR1 reads MGHRA; CDR2 reads YSYEKL. V lost 1 base, J lost 0 bases, and 13 bases lay in between. The CDR3 totals 16 residues. The CDR3 coding sequence is TGCGCCAGCAGCCAAGGGGCAGGGGCCGGCTCCTACGAGCAGTACTTC. Its translation: CASSQGAGAGSYEQYF.

This sequence joins TRBV5-8 and TRBJ1-5; maybe TRBD1 (5 bases). Germline CDR1 SGHTS, CDR2 YDEGEE. This CDR3 has 17 residues. With 1 base removed from V and 0 bases from J, the gap between germline ends came to 14 bases. The CDR3 DNA reads TGTGCCAGCAGCTTGATGCGACAGACGCATAGCAATCAGCCCCAGCATTTT. Amino acid sequence: CASSLMRQTHSNQPQHF.

The chain combines TRBV28 with TRBJ1-1; D not resolved. The V gene lost 4 bases and the J gene lost 8 bases, with 11 bases spanning the gap. CDR3 size: 12 residues. The germline gives CDR1 MDHEN, CDR2 SYDVKM. This chain's CDR3 is CASSSGGREAFF. CDR3 DNA: TGTGCCAGCAGTTCGGGCGGGCGGGAAGCTTTCTTT.

The chain couples TRBV9 to TRBJ2-2; 16 nucleotides match TRBD2. The CDR3 is made up of 18 amino acids. Germline V gives CDR1 SGDLS, CDR2 YYNGEE. V gave up 6 bases and J gave up 4 bases; unmatched junction bases: 9. In nucleotides, the CDR3 is TGTGCCAGCATGGGACTAGCGGGAGGGCCGGAAATCACCGGGGAGCTGTTTTTT. This codes for CASMGLAGGPEITGELFF.

The rearrangement links TRBV27 to TRBJ1-5, with TRBD1 as a possible D gene (6 bases). Trimming removed 2 bases from V and 6 bases from J, with 11 bases in between. This CDR3 comprises 14 residues. Germline CDR1 and CDR2: MNHEY and SMNVEV (reference sequence). This CDR3 reads CASSLTGWGQPQHF. The CDR3, as DNA: TGTGCCAGCAGTTTAACAGGGTGGGGTCAGCCCCAGCATTTT.

The CDR3 DNA reads as TGTGCCAGCAGTGCCAGGGGGCTCTACGAGCAGTACTTC. Amino acid sequence: CASSARGLYEQYF. V gene TRBV2 combines with J gene TRBJ2-7; the match to TRBD1 covers 8 bases. CDR1 and CDR2 (germline): SNHLY, FYNNEI. V lost 4 bases to trimming and J lost 3 bases; unmatched junction nucleotides: 2. This CDR3 region has 13 residues.

This sequence joins TRBV28 and TRBJ1-2; D unclear. V dropped 4 bases and J dropped 1 base, with 13 bases sitting between them. CDR1 and CDR2 from the germline V gene are MDHEN and SYDVKM. The CDR3 loop spans 15 amino acids. In DNA, the CDR3 is TGTGCCAGCAGTTCCCCTGGAGGAGTTAACTATGGCTACACCTTC. This gives the protein CASSSPGGVNYGYTF.

This clone was observed a handful of times. The chain recombines TRBV6-5 with TRBJ1-3; D gene ambiguous. Per the germline V gene, CDR1 is MNHEY and CDR2 is SVGAGI. The CDR3 sequence is 15 residues long. Trimming took off 7 bases at V and 1 base at J, with 14 bases between the two ends. Here the CDR3 DNA reads TGTGCCAGCACCCTCGGGGTAACGTCTGGAAACACCATATATTTT. Translated: CASTLGVTSGNTIYF.

V is TRBV4-2 and J is TRBJ1-1; 7 bases line up with TRBD1. Germline-derived CDR1 and CDR2 are LGHNA and YNFKEQ. The CDR3 is 14 residues long. With V trimmed by 2 bases and J by 1 base, 1 base remained unmatched. The chain's CDR3 is CASSQRTGNTEAFF. CDR3 nucleotide sequence: TGTGCCAGCAGCCAACGGACAGGGAACACTGAAGCTTTCTTT.

V and J are TRBV9 and TRBJ2-1, with TRBD2 matching 9 bases. CDR3 size: 16 residues. Germline-derived CDR1 and CDR2 are SGDLS and YYNGEE. V was pared by 0 bases and J by 2 bases, with 3 bases of the junction left unmatched. CDR3 in amino acids: CASSVEREVTYNEQFF. The CDR3 nucleotides are TGTGCCAGCAGCGTAGAGCGGGAGGTCACCTACAATGAGCAGTTCTTC.

In DNA, the CDR3 is TGTGCCAGCAGCCTTCTAGCGGACGACTACAATGAGCAGTTCTTC. Its protein product is CASSLLADDYNEQFF. The chain is built from TRBV28 and TRBJ2-1; 7 bases are a match to TRBD2. V trimming: 6 bases; J trimming: 3 bases; junction bases outside the gene matches: 8. CDR3 size: 15 residues. CDR1 is MDHEN, CDR2 SYDVKM, per germline.

The V and J genes are TRBV5-1 and TRBJ2-1; D is possibly TRBD1 (5 bases). Germline V gene data show CDR1 as SGHRS and CDR2 as YFSETQ. This CDR3 comprises 14 residues. V was pared by 7 bases and J by 2 bases, with 13 bases between. The CDR3 protein is CASPPGSPYNEQFF. The CDR3 coding sequence is TGCGCCAGCCCTCCAGGGTCACCCTACAATGAGCAGTTCTTC. Combining the CDR3 with reference TRBV5-1 and TRBJ2-1 gives the whole variable domain KAGVTQTPRYLIKTRGQQVTLSCSPISGHRSVSWYQQTPGQGLQFLFEYFSETQRNKGNFPGRFSGRQFSNSRSEMNVSTLELGDSALYLCASPPGSPYNEQFFGPGTRLTVL.

The V gene is TRBV5-1, the J gene TRBJ2-7, with TRBD1 matching over 7 bases. The CDR3 is 15 amino acids. Trimming at V came to 4 bases and at J to 4 bases, leaving 11 bases not matched to a gene. Germline lookup yields CDR1 SGHRS and CDR2 YFSETQ. This CDR3 reads CASSNGDSRWYEQYF. CDR3 coding DNA: TGCGCCAGCAGCAACGGGGACAGTAGGTGGTACGAGCAGTACTTC.

This chain joins TRBV28 and TRBJ1-1; TRBD1 might be the D (5 bases). The germline CDR1 and CDR2 sequences are MDHEN and SYDVKM. The CDR3 runs to 15 residues. V was clipped by 5 bases and J by 5 bases, with 18 bases between them. The CDR3 protein is CASSINRLPMTEAFF. CDR3 coding DNA: TGTGCCAGCAGTATAAACAGGCTCCCAATGACTGAAGCTTTCTTT.

J is TRBJ1-3 and V is TRBV30; 7 bases fit TRBD1. The CDR3 runs to 14 residues. J was trimmed by 6 bases and V by 0 bases; bases with no gene match: 5. The germline gives CDR1 GTSNPN, CDR2 SVGIG (reference sequence). CDR3 nucleotides: TGTGCCTGGAGTGTACTAGACAGGGTAAACACCATATATTTT. This encodes CAWSVLDRVNTIYF.

The rearrangement links TRBV10-1 to TRBJ2-2; D is possibly TRBD2 (5 bases). The CDR3 loop spans 19 amino acids. In germline, CDR1 is WNHNN, CDR2 SYGVQD (reference sequence). Trimming removed 3 bases at V and 3 bases at J, with 23 bases between. CDR3 region: CASSDSGKGQSWHTGELFF. Here the CDR3 DNA reads TGCGCCAGCAGTGATTCCGGGAAGGGTCAATCCTGGCACACCGGGGAGCTGTTTTTT.

The DNA of the CDR3 is TGTGCCATCAGTGGCCGGGACAGCGTGAGGGAGCAGTACTTC. Its translation: CAISGRDSVREQYF. The chain employs TRBV10-3 and TRBJ2-7; 7 nucleotides match TRBD1. The CDR3 is made up of 14 amino acids. Losses at the gene ends were 4 bases for V and 7 bases for J; bases not matched to a gene: 10. Germline-derived CDR1 and CDR2 are ENHRY and SYGVKD.

The chain employs TRBV7-8 and TRBJ1-5, with a weak D call TRBD1 (5 bases). The CDR3 contains 17 residues. Germline V CDR1 and CDR2: SGHVS, FQNEAQ. Deletions cut 1 base from V and 2 bases from J, with 15 bases between. CDR3 nucleotide sequence: TGTGCCAGCAGCTTAGTCAGGGCCTTCGGTCGCAATCAGCCCCAGCATTTT. Its translation: CASSLVRAFGRNQPQHF.

The chain uses TRBV11-1 and TRBJ2-1; 9 bases line up with TRBD2. Germline assignment: CDR1 SGHAT and CDR2 FQDESV (reference sequence). The V and J ends lost 3 bases and 6 bases, in that order; junction bases with no gene match: 9. The CDR3 runs to 16 residues. The DNA of the CDR3 is TGTGCCAGCAGCTTGGGGGGTAGCGGGAGTGGCAATGAGCAGTTCTTC. Amino acid sequence: CASSLGGSGSGNEQFF.

Comment on this clone: At one of its ends the junction is not consistent with the germline gene, which may arise from a read error. This chain joins TRBV25-1 and TRBJ1-1, with unresolved D. This CDR3 region has 13 residues. Germline V gene data show CDR1 as MGHDK and CDR2 as SYGVNS. The CDR3 bases are TGTGCCAGCAGTGATACCTGGAACAGTGAAGCTTTCTTT. Amino acids: CASSDTWNSEAFF.

The chain is built from TRBV5-1 and TRBJ2-7, with 9 bases that match TRBD1. CDR3 length equals 14 residues. The germline V gene has CDR1 SGHRS and CDR2 YFSETQ. The J segment lost 3 bases and the V segment lost 4 bases, leaving 5 bases of the junction unmatched. In DNA, the CDR3 is TGCGCCAGCAGCCCGGGACAGGGCCTCTACGAGCAGTACTTC. Its protein is CASSPGQGLYEQYF.

V and J are TRBV30 and TRBJ2-3; 12 positions match TRBD2. The CDR3 has 12 residues. J was trimmed by 6 bases and V by 6 bases; bases with no gene match: 1. CDR1 GTSNPN and CDR2 SVGIG come from the germline V gene (reference sequence). The CDR3 DNA reads TGTGCCTGCACTAGCGGGGGGGATACGCAGTATTTT. Translating it yields CACTSGGDTQYF.

CDR3 DNA: TGCGCCAGCAGCTTTGCGGGAGCCTCCACAGATACGCAGTATTTT. Translation gives CASSFAGASTDTQYF. V usage is TRBV5-1 and J usage is TRBJ2-3; 7 bases agree with TRBD2. V was clipped by 2 bases and J by 2 bases; unmatched bases: 5. The CDR3 has 15 residues. Germline V CDR1 and CDR2: SGHRS, YFSETQ. Using reference TRBV5-1 and TRBJ2-3 for the parts outside the CDR3, the full variable domain is KAGVTQTPRYLIKTRGQQVTLSCSPISGHRSVSWYQQTPGQGLQFLFEYFSETQRNKGNFPGRFSGRQFSNSRSEMNVSTLELGDSALYLCASSFAGASTDTQYFGPGTRLTVL.

The V and J genes are TRBV7-9 and TRBJ1-4; 7 bases line up with TRBD1. Germline CDR1 SEHNR, CDR2 FQNEAQ (reference sequence). This CDR3 spans 15 amino acids. V dropped 5 bases and J dropped 7; count of bases not matched to a gene: 10. This chain's CDR3 is CASSIRQGEGEKLFF. The DNA for the CDR3 is TGTGCCAGCAGCATCAGACAGGGTGAAGGTGAAAAACTGTTTTTT. Combining the CDR3 with reference TRBV7-9 and TRBJ1-4 gives the whole variable domain DTGVSQNPRHKITKRGQNVTFRCDPISEHNRLYWYRQTLGQGPEFLTYFQNEAQLEKSRLLSDRFSAERPKGSFSTLEIQRTEQGDSAMYLCASSIRQGEGEKLFFGSGTQLSVL.